One and the same sample provided the 29 T cell receptor beta chains below, sequenced in a study of PD-1 blockade in classical Hodgkin lymphoma. The time point denotes: cycle 4 day 1 (C4D1), after 6 weeks of nivolumab. Patients all relapsed after autologous stem cell transplantation, and there was variation in brentuximab vedotin exposure. The repertoire was sequenced with immunoSEQ multiplex PCR; TCRdb's copy has only in-frame clones and lacks some. The table records approximately 89,000 clones, more than 80% of them present only once. The starting material was peripheral blood mononuclear cells (PBMCs), obtained before the fourth cycle of nivolumab. Source of these receptors: a human donor with classical Hodgkin lymphoma.

V usage is TRBV5-6 and J usage is TRBJ2-1; no clear D gene. Deletions cut 0 bases from V and 9 bases from J, with 4 bases between. The V gene's germline CDR1 is SGHDT and CDR2 YYEEEE. There are 11 residues in the CDR3. CDR3 protein: CASSLAGEQFF. The CDR3 DNA sequence: TGTGCCAGCAGCTTGGCGGGTGAGCAGTTCTTC.

The chain is built from TRBV11-2 and TRBJ2-3; 8 nucleotides align to TRBD2. Germline V lookup: CDR1 SGHAT, CDR2 FQNNGV. This CDR3 is built from 15 residues. With V trimmed by 5 bases and J by 2 bases, 6 bases remained unmatched. In DNA form, the CDR3 reads TGTGCCAGCAGCGATACTAGCGGCTACACAGATACGCAGTATTTT. This encodes CASSDTSGYTDTQYF.

The chain links TRBV5-4 to TRBJ2-7; D tentatively fits TRBD1 or TRBD2 (5 bases each). Germline lookup yields CDR1 SGHNT and CDR2 YYREEE (reference sequence). This CDR3 region has 15 residues. V was pared by 5 bases and J by 2 bases, with 17 bases between. The CDR3 DNA sequence: TGTGCCAGCAGACCCGGGACGGCCCTTACCTACGAGCAGTACTTC. As protein: CASRPGTALTYEQYF. Drawing the rest from reference TRBV5-4 and TRBJ2-7, the complete variable domain is ETGVTQSPTHLIKTRGQQVTLRCSSQSGHNTVSWYQQALGQGPQFIFQYYREEENGRGNFPPRFSGLQFPNYSSELNVNALELDDSALYLCASRPGTALTYEQYFGPGTRLTVT.

The chain couples TRBV15 to TRBJ2-7; no clear D gene. Trimming cost V 1 base and J 3 bases, with 10 bases left between them. The CDR3 contains 14 residues. CDR1 and CDR2 from the germline V gene are LNHNV and YYDKDF (reference sequence). As DNA, the CDR3 is TGTGCCACCAGCAGAGGAGACTCGAACTACGAGCAGTACTTC. It codes for CATSRGDSNYEQYF. Based on the CDR3 plus reference TRBV15 and TRBJ2-7, the full variable domain is DAMVIQNPRYQVTQFGKPVTLSCSQTLNHNVMYWYQQKSSQAPKLLFHYYDKDFNNEADTPDNFQSRRPNTSFCFLDIRSPGLGDTAMYLCATSRGDSNYEQYFGPGTRLTVT.

The CDR3: CASSVGSGLAGASTDTQYF. The DNA of the CDR3 is TGTGCCAGCAGCGTAGGGAGCGGACTAGCGGGAGCAAGCACAGATACGCAGTATTTT. This rearrangement joins TRBV9 to TRBJ2-3; 13 bases align to TRBD2. Germline lookup yields CDR1 SGDLS and CDR2 YYNGEE. V trimming: 0 bases; J trimming: 0 bases; junction bases outside the gene matches: 7. This CDR3 is built from 19 residues.

This clone was seen only a few times. The chain joins TRBV10-3 to TRBJ1-1; tentative D call: TRBD1 (5 bases). CDR1 and CDR2 from the germline V gene are ENHRY and SYGVKD. The V end lost 0 bases, the J end lost 1 base, and 6 bases lay between the germline ends. The CDR3 has 14 amino acids. CDR3 protein: CAISESQGNTEAFF. CDR3 bases: TGTGCCATCAGTGAGTCCCAGGGGAACACTGAAGCTTTCTTT.

The V call is TRBV29-1, the J call TRBJ1-2; D gene ambiguous. This CDR3 has 14 amino acids. Trimming left V 4 bases short and J 0 bases short, with 12 bases between. CDR1 is SQVTM and CDR2 is ANQGSEA in the germline V gene. This CDR3 is CSVGLGSSNYGYTF. CDR3 in DNA: TGCAGCGTTGGGCTCGGGTCTTCTAACTATGGCTACACCTTC.

The chain recombines TRBV14 with TRBJ2-6; no clear D gene. V was cut by 0 bases and J by 3 bases, with 6 bases left in between. Germline V gene data show CDR1 as SGHDN and CDR2 as FVKESK. The CDR3 has 15 residues. The CDR3 DNA follows: TGTGCCAGCAGCCAAGAGGTGGGTGGGGCCAACGTCCTGACTTTC. Its translation: CASSQEVGGANVLTF.

The DNA of the CDR3 is TGTGCCAGTAGTATCGGGACAGGGGACGAGACCCAGTACTTC. It is translated as CASSIGTGDETQYF. V is TRBV19 and J is TRBJ2-5; 10 nucleotides align to TRBD1. J was trimmed by 5 bases and V by 3 bases; bases with no gene match: 3. CDR1 and CDR2 from the germline V gene are LNHDA and SQIVND (reference sequence). This CDR3 has 14 residues.

The CDR3 loop is CASTRGTGTGRTQYF. Here the CDR3 DNA reads TGTGCCAGCACCCGGGGGACAGGGACCGGTCGGACCCAGTACTTC. V usage is TRBV28 and J usage is TRBJ2-5, with 9 nucleotides matching TRBD1. V shed 7 bases, J shed 7 bases, and the junction held 13 bases outside the gene matches. The CDR3 is 15 amino acids. CDR1 is MDHEN, CDR2 SYDVKM, per germline.

This clone was observed a few times. V is TRBV29-1 and J is TRBJ1-5, with a possible D match to TRBD1 (6 bases). V lost 5 bases to trimming and J lost 0 bases, with 8 bases between them. The CDR3 length is 13 residues. The germline V gene has CDR1 SQVTM and CDR2 ANQGSEA. DNA of the CDR3: TGCAGCGTTTCGGACAGTAGCAATCAGCCCCAGCATTTT. Translating it yields CSVSDSSNQPQHF.

The rearrangement uses TRBV11-2 and TRBJ2-5; maybe TRBD2 (6 bases). Germline V CDR1 and CDR2: SGHAT, FQNNGV. The V end was cut by 4 bases, the J end by 1 base, with 16 bases between. This CDR3 has 16 amino acids. CDR3: CASSSGLRRVQETQYF. The CDR3 bases are TGTGCCAGCAGCTCCGGCCTGAGGAGGGTCCAAGAGACCCAGTACTTC.

The chain's CDR3 is CASHRDGTQYF. CDR3 DNA: TGTGCCAGCCACCGTGACGGGACCCAGTACTTC. This chain links TRBV5-6 with TRBJ2-5; D uncertain. The V and J ends lost 7 bases and 7 bases respectively, with 11 bases between them. The CDR3 totals 11 residues. From germline, CDR1 is SGHDT and CDR2 YYEEEE.

The genes are TRBV19 and TRBJ1-1; no reliable D call. CDR1 is LNHDA and CDR2 is SQIVND in the germline V gene (reference sequence). The ends were cut back, 7 bases at V and 0 bases at J, with 9 bases in the middle. The CDR3 is made up of 13 amino acids. The CDR3 loop is CASTDTLNTEAFF. DNA of the CDR3: TGTGCCAGTACCGACACTCTGAACACTGAAGCTTTCTTT.

The chain has TRBV5-1 and TRBJ2-7; D is ambiguous. This CDR3 has 14 amino acids. CDR1 and CDR2 (germline): SGHRS, YFSETQ. With 0 bases removed from V and 7 bases from J, the gap between germline ends came to 14 bases. The CDR3 here is CASSLGPITGEQYF. The CDR3 DNA is TGCGCCAGCAGCTTGGGGCCCATAACTGGGGAGCAGTACTTC. Complete variable domain (other parts from reference TRBV5-1 and TRBJ2-7): KAGVTQTPRYLIKTRGQQVTLSCSPISGHRSVSWYQQTPGQGLQFLFEYFSETQRNKGNFPGRFSGRQFSNSRSEMNVSTLELGDSALYLCASSLGPITGEQYFGPGTRLTVT.

The chain combines TRBV7-2 with TRBJ2-7, with D perhaps TRBD2 (5 bases). Germline CDR1 SGHTA, CDR2 FQGNSA. V lost 5 bases and J 6 bases, leaving 20 bases between the germline ends. The CDR3 consists of 15 residues. The CDR3 DNA follows: TGTGCCAGCAGCCTTCGGAGCGGACCCTTGTCCGAGCAGTACTTC. Translating gives CASSLRSGPLSEQYF.

This clone was counted once. J is TRBJ1-2 and V is TRBV5-4; D gene uncertain. Germline CDR1 is SGHNT and CDR2 is YYREEE (reference sequence). The CDR3 has 14 residues. The V end was cut by 4 bases, the J end by 3 bases, with 13 bases between. This chain's CDR3 is CASSAGLVDYGYTF. Written as DNA, the CDR3 is TGTGCCAGCAGCGCCGGGCTGGTCGACTATGGCTACACCTTC.

CDR3 in amino acids: CASSQPSGRAGYNEQFF. The CDR3 DNA reads as TGCGCCAGCAGCCAGCCTAGCGGGAGGGCGGGCTACAATGAGCAGTTCTTC. The chain carries TRBV4-1 and TRBJ2-1, with 12 bases lining up with TRBD2. The CDR3 is made up of 17 amino acids. The J segment lost 3 bases and the V segment lost 3 bases, leaving 6 bases of the junction unmatched. Germline loops: CDR1 MGHRA, CDR2 YSYEKL.

Comments on this clone: A junction boundary mismatches the germline segment, possibly from a read error. V gene TRBV5-8 combines with J gene TRBJ1-5; 7 nucleotides match TRBD1. This CDR3 is 14 amino acids long. From germline, CDR1 is SGHTS and CDR2 YDEGEE. The CDR3 DNA is TGTGCCAGCAGCCGACTACAGGGGAAAGGTGGTTGGGATTTT. Translating gives CASSRLQGKGGWDF.

The rearrangement uses TRBV7-2 and TRBJ2-2; the D gene could be TRBD1 or TRBD2 (5 bases each). V lost 5 bases and J lost 0, with 16 bases in between. Germline values: CDR1 SGHTA, CDR2 FQGNSA. This CDR3 comprises 17 residues. Written as DNA, the CDR3 is TGTGCCAGCAGCCTCCGGGGTGGGGCCACGAACACCGGGGAGCTGTTTTTT. Translated: CASSLRGGATNTGELFF.

This chain connects TRBV7-2 to TRBJ1-3, with D possibly matching TRBD1 (5 bases). CDR1 and CDR2 from the germline V gene are SGHTA and FQGNSA. There are 16 residues in the CDR3. V lost 0 bases and J lost 2, with 11 bases in between. The CDR3 DNA sequence: TGTGCCAGCAGCTTAGCATCGGGGGGAGCTGGAAACACCATATATTTT. Translated: CASSLASGGAGNTIYF.

V is TRBV5-1 and J is TRBJ2-7; the D gene is possibly TRBD2 (6 bases). V lost 7 bases and J 4 bases, leaving 18 bases between the germline ends. Germline lookup yields CDR1 SGHRS and CDR2 YFSETQ. This CDR3 has 14 residues. CDR3 sequence: CASFPAAGSYEQYF. The DNA for the CDR3 is TGCGCCAGCTTTCCGGCGGCGGGATCATACGAGCAGTACTTC.

This chain connects TRBV4-1 to TRBJ2-7; 10 bases map to TRBD1. The V and J ends lost 5 bases and 1 base, in that order; junction bases with no gene match: 5. Germline V gene sequence: CDR1 MGHRA, CDR2 YSYEKL. The CDR3 has 15 residues. CDR3 in amino acids: CASSSGTGASYEQYF. CDR3 bases: TGCGCCAGCAGCTCCGGGACAGGGGCTTCCTACGAGCAGTACTTC.

In its sample, this clone was seen a few times. V usage is TRBV5-4 and J usage is TRBJ1-2; D is ambiguous. V dropped 0 bases and J dropped 5 bases, with 8 bases sitting between them. The CDR3 loop spans 13 amino acids. Looked up from germline, CDR1 is SGHNT and CDR2 is YYREEE (reference sequence). The CDR3 loop is CASSLEAVYGYTF. CDR3 bases: TGTGCCAGCAGCTTGGAGGCAGTATATGGCTACACCTTC.

This chain links TRBV28 with TRBJ1-4; D perhaps matches TRBD1 (5 bases). The germline V gene encodes CDR1 MDHEN and CDR2 SYDVKM. Deletions cut 5 bases from V and 4 bases from J, with 8 bases between. This CDR3 comprises 13 residues. CDR3 sequence: CASSRQINEKLFF. Here the CDR3 DNA reads TGTGCCAGCAGTCGACAGATTAATGAAAAACTGTTTTTT.

The chain carries TRBV29-1 and TRBJ2-1; unclear D gene. In germline, CDR1 is SQVTM, CDR2 ANQGSEA. The CDR3 runs 10 residues. Trimming removed 7 bases at V and 5 bases at J, with 6 bases between. CDR3 in DNA: TGCAGCGGGTGGGACAATGAGCAGTTCTTC. Its translation is CSGWDNEQFF.

Here the CDR3 reads CASSTRRVLVAKNIQYF. DNA of the CDR3: TGTGCCAGCAGCACCCGGCGGGTCCTAGTAGCCAAAAACATTCAGTACTTC. The V gene is TRBV21-1, the J gene TRBJ2-4; TRBD2 is taken as the D call from the table, unchecked against the DNA. TRBV21-1 is described as a pseudogene. The CDR3 spans 17 residues.

This clone was seen a handful of times. The rearrangement links TRBV7-2 to TRBJ2-7; possibly TRBD1 for D (6 bases). The CDR3 runs to 12 residues. Trimming removed 2 bases at V and 6 bases at J, with 8 bases between. Germline V gene data show CDR1 as SGHTA and CDR2 as FQGNSA. The CDR3 DNA follows: TGTGCCAGCAGCTTACACAGGGCCGAGCAGTACTTC. This codes for CASSLHRAEQYF.

Written as DNA, the CDR3 is TGTGCCAGCAGTTTACAATCGGGACTCAGCACAGATACGCAGTATTTT. Amino acids: CASSLQSGLSTDTQYF. This rearrangement joins TRBV6-6 to TRBJ2-3, with a tentative D call TRBD2 (6 bases). Germline CDR1 and CDR2: MNHNY and SVGAGI (reference sequence). V was cut by 4 bases and J by 0 bases, with 14 bases left in between. The CDR3 is 16 amino acids.